The TCR beta chain described here comes from a study of cytomegalovirus exposure and HLA in healthy donors. A multiplex PCR was run with 60 Vbeta primers and 13 Jbeta primers. Assay: immunoSEQ multiplex PCR; the TCRdb copy retains only in-frame clones and omits some. The repertoire holds about 180,000 clones, with roughly 80% as singletons. This clone was detected a few times. The antigen remains undetermined. Broader study findings: There were 164 TCR beta chains listed as cytomegalovirus-associated.

Sequencing input: PBMCs. This sequence was found in a man aged 55 to 70 in good health and CMV-seronegative.

The CDR3 region has the DNA TGTGCCAGCTCGGACAGGAGGAATTCACCCCTCCACTTT. This gives the protein CASSDRRNSPLHF. J is TRBJ1-6 and V is TRBV6-1, with 7 bases matching TRBD1. Germline CDR1 MNHNS, CDR2 SASEGT. The CDR3 contains 13 residues. After removal of 8 bases from V and 7 bases from J, the junction contained 5 bases not matched to a gene.